This section outlines one T cell receptor beta chain sequence together with its context. As yet, its antigen is unknown. The trim removed 0 bases at V and 2 bases at J, leaving 11 bases unmatched. CDR3 length: 17 amino acids. Germline V lookup: CDR1 SGHNT, CDR2 YYREEE (reference sequence). Since all of the isolated RNA was reverse transcribed, expressed TCRB transcripts were what got sequenced. Sequenced by immunoSEQ multiplex PCR; TCRdb stores in-frame clones only, minus some. The top ten clones hold 0.02% to 0.025% of a sample with 810,000 or so clones, roughly a sixth of them seen once. The source of the sample is a study of beta chain features in type 1 diabetes. Study as a whole: Patient and healthy donor groups were alike in age, gender and cell yields. Findings of the study overall: The question of HLA type influencing TCRB rearrangement was one that remained unresolved here.

Purity (above 98%) was reached by all sorted populations. The TCR comes from a young woman in good health. The V gene is TRBV5-4, the J gene TRBJ2-7; 7 bases line up with TRBD2. Input material: naive CD4+ T cells from blood. The chain's CDR3 is CASSLVSSGNFPYEQYF. The CDR3, as DNA: TGTGCCAGCAGCTTGGTATCCAGCGGGAATTTCCCCTACGAGCAGTACTTC.